A selection of T cell receptor beta chains follows, all from one sample in a study of human T cells and chemical hapten exposure. TCRdb re-called the RACE reads through MiXCR, storing one row per CDR3 protein. The sample includes some 360,000 distinct CDR3 sequences, approximately 5% of them seen just once. The specimen was whole blood, collected in connection with sensitization to the hapten diphenylcyclopropenone (DPC). The receptors originated from a woman aged 50 to 60 with alopecia areata. Some clones in this sample may be carry-over from other donors' samples. CDR3s include the opening cysteine and the closing phenylalanine or tryptophan. A D gene is named only where the DNA matches it firmly. The listing skips clone size in some rows; elsewhere it reads once, few, many or a size class.

J gene | clone size | V gene | D gene | CDR3 protein | CDR3 DNA
TRBJ1-5 | many | TRBV7-2 | - | CASSSRDSNQPQHF | TGTGCCAGCAGTTCCCGGGACAGCAATCAGCCCCAGCATTTT
TRBJ2-7 | - | TRBV20-1 | - | CSASGGGAGTYEQYF | TGCAGTGCTAGTGGTGGTGGGGCTGGGACCTACGAGCAGTACTTC
TRBJ2-3 | many | TRBV5-6 | - | CASSLTGPAGDTQYF | TGTGCCAGCAGCTTGACAGGGCCGGCGGGGGATACGCAGTATTTT
TRBJ1-4 | few | TRBV20-1 | - | CSATTAPSTNEKLFF | TGCAGTGCCACGACAGCTCCCTCAACTAATGAAAAACTGTTTTTT
TRBJ2-5 | many | TRBV7-9 | TRBD2 | CASASGTETQYF | TGTGCCAGCGCGAGCGGGACTGAGACCCAGTACTTC
TRBJ2-3 | many | TRBV4-2 | - | CASSPWSATSTDTQYF | TGTGCCAGCAGCCCCTGGAGCGCTACTAGCACAGATACGCAGTATTTT
TRBJ2-3 | few | TRBV19 | TRBD2 | CASSMGAGGDTQYF | TGTGCCAGTAGTATGGGAGCGGGGGGAGATACGCAGTATTTT
TRBJ2-1 | - | TRBV12-3/TRBV12-4 | - | CASSLTGVGEDEQFF | TGTGCCAGCAGTTTAACGGGAGTGGGGGAAGATGAGCAGTTCTTC
TRBJ2-2 | many | TRBV28 | TRBD2 | CASSLWGLAGGPGELFF | TGTGCCAGCAGTTTATGGGGGCTAGCGGGAGGGCCCGGGGAGCTGTTTTTT
TRBJ2-2 | - | TRBV9 | - | CASSTRRTNTGELFF | TGTGCCAGCAGCACCCGACGGACGAACACCGGGGAGCTGTTTTTT
TRBJ2-6 | - | TRBV4-3 | - | CASSQDSDGGANVLTF | TGCGCCAGCAGCCAAGATAGTGATGGAGGGGCCAACGTCCTGACTTTC
TRBJ2-1 | many | TRBV30 | TRBD2 | CAWGGGEGEQFF | TGTGCCTGGGGCGGGGGAGAAGGTGAGCAGTTCTTC
TRBJ1-1 | few | TRBV12-3/TRBV12-4 | - | CASSPGPQMNTEAFF | TGTGCCAGCAGTCCCGGGCCTCAAATGAACACTGAAGCTTTCTTT
TRBJ2-3 | many | TRBV10-3 | TRBD2 | CAISESTSGDTDTQYF | TGTGCCATCAGTGAGTCGACTAGCGGGGATACAGATACGCAGTATTTT
TRBJ2-7 | many | TRBV28 | TRBD2 | CASRTGGTAVHEQYF | TGTGCCAGCAGGACCGGGGGGACGGCGGTCCACGAGCAGTACTTC